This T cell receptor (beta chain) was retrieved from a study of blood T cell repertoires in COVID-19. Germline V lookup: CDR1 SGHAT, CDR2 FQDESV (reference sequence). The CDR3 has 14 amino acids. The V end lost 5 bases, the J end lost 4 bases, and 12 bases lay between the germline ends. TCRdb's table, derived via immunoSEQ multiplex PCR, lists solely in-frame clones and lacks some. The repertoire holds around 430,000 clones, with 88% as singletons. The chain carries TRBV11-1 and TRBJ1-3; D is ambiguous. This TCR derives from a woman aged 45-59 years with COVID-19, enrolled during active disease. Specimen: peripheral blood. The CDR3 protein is CASSPSAGGNTIYF. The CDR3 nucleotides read TGTGCCAGCAGCCCCTCCGCCGGGGGAAACACCATATATTTT.